Listed below are T cell receptor beta chains from one sample, sequenced in a study of blood T cells in healthy people across ages. TCRdb reprocessed the 5' RACE reads via MiXCR and lists one record per CDR3 protein. The repertoire includes 500,000 to 600,000 distinct CDR3 sequences, approximately 30% of them detected once, and about a fifth sits in the top ten. Material for sequencing was blood. These receptors were obtained from a woman in her 70s in good health. The CDR3 runs from the conserved cysteine through the conserved F or W. The order of the fields is J gene, D gene, clone size, V gene, CDR3 protein, CDR3 DNA. The D gene is left open where the match is weak. A clone size is listed for some rows: how often the clone was seen (once, few, many), or a class if it is expanded.

j_gene: TRBJ1-1; d_gene: NA; abundance: NA; v_gene: TRBV5-1; CDR3aa: CASSALTAGDTKAFF; CDR3nt: TGCGCCAGCAGCGCTTTGACCGCGGGGGACACTAAAGCTTTCTTT
j_gene: TRBJ2-5; d_gene: TRBD2; abundance: NA; v_gene: TRBV12-3/TRBV12-4; CDR3aa: CASATSGEETQYF; CDR3nt: TGTGCCAGCGCGACTAGCGGGGAAGAGACCCAGTACTTC
j_gene: TRBJ2-7; d_gene: NA; abundance: NA; v_gene: TRBV20-1; CDR3aa: CSASSGSLDEQYF; CDR3nt: TGCAGTGCTAGCAGCGGCTCCCTCGACGAGCAGTACTTC
j_gene: TRBJ1-4; d_gene: NA; abundance: NA; v_gene: TRBV27; CDR3aa: CASRPGQILSGKLFF; CDR3nt: TGTGCCAGCAGGCCAGGACAGATTCTTTCGGGAAAACTGTTTTTT
j_gene: TRBJ2-6; d_gene: NA; abundance: NA; v_gene: TRBV12-3/TRBV12-4; CDR3aa: CASSTPQGWANVLTF; CDR3nt: TGTGCCAGCAGCACCCCCCAGGGTTGGGCCAACGTCCTGACTTTC
j_gene: TRBJ2-7; d_gene: NA; abundance: NA; v_gene: TRBV7-8; CDR3aa: CASSPSRTSYEQYF; CDR3nt: TGTGCCAGCAGCCCTTCGCGAACGAGCTACGAGCAGTACTTC
j_gene: TRBJ2-5; d_gene: NA; abundance: few; v_gene: TRBV4-1; CDR3aa: CASSQVGSVETQYF; CDR3nt: TGCGCCAGCAGCCAAGTCGGTAGCGTAGAGACCCAGTACTTC
j_gene: TRBJ1-4; d_gene: NA; abundance: many; v_gene: TRBV2; CDR3aa: CASSVGRRDEKLFF; CDR3nt: TGTGCCAGCAGTGTGGGCAGGCGGGATGAAAAACTGTTTTTT
j_gene: TRBJ2-3; d_gene: NA; abundance: NA; v_gene: TRBV7-2; CDR3aa: CASSLVARGPDTQYF; CDR3nt: TGTGCCAGCAGCTTAGTGGCCAGAGGGCCAGATACGCAGTATTTT
j_gene: TRBJ2-5; d_gene: NA; abundance: NA; v_gene: TRBV4-2; CDR3aa: CASSPEGGISQETQYF; CDR3nt: TGTGCCAGCAGCCCCGAAGGGGGGATAAGCCAAGAGACCCAGTACTTC
j_gene: TRBJ2-1; d_gene: TRBD1; abundance: NA; v_gene: TRBV4-3; CDR3aa: CASSQLSRAGQGVNEQFF; CDR3nt: TGCGCCAGCAGCCAATTAAGTAGGGCGGGACAGGGGGTTAATGAGCAGTTCTTC
j_gene: TRBJ2-5; d_gene: NA; abundance: NA; v_gene: TRBV20-1; CDR3aa: CGATTPGETQYF; CDR3nt: TGCGGTGCAACCACACCGGGGGAGACCCAGTACTTC
j_gene: TRBJ2-2; d_gene: TRBD2; abundance: NA; v_gene: TRBV6-4; CDR3aa: CAGRRGDGGELFF; CDR3nt: TGTGCCGGCCGGCGGGGGGACGGCGGGGAGCTGTTTTTT
j_gene: TRBJ1-6; d_gene: NA; abundance: NA; v_gene: TRBV27; CDR3aa: CASSLDRLGYSPLHF; CDR3nt: TGTGCCAGCAGTCTCGACAGGCTCGGGTATTCACCCCTCCACTTT
j_gene: TRBJ2-2; d_gene: NA; abundance: NA; v_gene: TRBV6-2/TRBV6-3; CDR3aa: CASSYGGGKTGELFF; CDR3nt: TGTGCCAGCAGTTACGGGGGCGGAAAAACCGGGGAGCTGTTTTTT
j_gene: TRBJ2-7; d_gene: NA; abundance: NA; v_gene: TRBV20-1; CDR3aa: CSARVKTTYEQYF; CDR3nt: TGCAGTGCTAGAGTAAAAACCACCTACGAGCAGTACTTC
j_gene: TRBJ2-2; d_gene: NA; abundance: few; v_gene: TRBV6-5; CDR3aa: CASSQSFRTGELFF; CDR3nt: TGTGCCAGCAGTCAATCATTCAGGACCGGGGAGCTGTTTTTT
j_gene: TRBJ2-6; d_gene: TRBD1; abundance: few; v_gene: TRBV4-3; CDR3aa: CASSQGQAGANVLTF; CDR3nt: TGTGCCAGCAGCCAGGGACAGGCCGGGGCCAACGTCCTGACTTTC
j_gene: TRBJ1-1; d_gene: NA; abundance: few; v_gene: TRBV5-5; CDR3aa: CASSSQWDTEAFF; CDR3nt: TGTGCCAGCAGCTCCCAATGGGACACTGAAGCTTTCTTT
j_gene: TRBJ1-4; d_gene: NA; abundance: few; v_gene: TRBV6-2/TRBV6-3; CDR3aa: CASSYSGRRTTNEKLFF; CDR3nt: TGTGCCAGCAGTTACTCGGGAAGACGGACAACTAATGAAAAACTGTTTTTT
j_gene: TRBJ1-2; d_gene: NA; abundance: NA; v_gene: TRBV7-9; CDR3aa: CASSPSGVYGYTF; CDR3nt: TGTGCCAGCAGCCCGTCGGGAGTATATGGCTACACCTTC
j_gene: TRBJ2-5; d_gene: TRBD2; abundance: few; v_gene: TRBV2; CDR3aa: CASSGSTSGGFYQETQYF; CDR3nt: TGTGCCAGCAGTGGAAGTACTAGCGGGGGCTTTTACCAAGAGACCCAGTACTTC
j_gene: TRBJ2-5; d_gene: NA; abundance: NA; v_gene: TRBV4-1; CDR3aa: CASSQVQTLYQETQYF; CDR3nt: TGCGCCAGCAGCCAGGTTCAGACACTGTACCAAGAGACCCAGTACTTC
j_gene: TRBJ2-5; d_gene: TRBD2; abundance: once; v_gene: TRBV20-1; CDR3aa: CSARDMPSGGAHGETQYF; CDR3nt: TGCAGTGCTAGAGATATGCCTAGCGGGGGGGCCCATGGGGAGACCCAGTACTTC
j_gene: TRBJ2-7; d_gene: TRBD2; abundance: few; v_gene: TRBV14; CDR3aa: CASSPTGGFYEQYF; CDR3nt: TGTGCCAGCAGCCCCACGGGAGGTTTCTACGAGCAGTACTTC